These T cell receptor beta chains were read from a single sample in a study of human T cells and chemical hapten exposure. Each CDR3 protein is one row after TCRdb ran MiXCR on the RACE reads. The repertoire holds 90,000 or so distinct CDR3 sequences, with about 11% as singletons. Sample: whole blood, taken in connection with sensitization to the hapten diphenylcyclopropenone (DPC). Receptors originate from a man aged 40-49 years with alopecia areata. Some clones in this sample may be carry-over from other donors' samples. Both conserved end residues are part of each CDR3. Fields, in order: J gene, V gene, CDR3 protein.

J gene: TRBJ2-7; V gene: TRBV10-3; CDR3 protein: CAISGTSGVSYEQYF
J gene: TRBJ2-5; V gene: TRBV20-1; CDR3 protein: CSASGGRGQETQYF
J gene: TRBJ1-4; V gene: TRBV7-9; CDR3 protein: CASSTSTNEKLFF
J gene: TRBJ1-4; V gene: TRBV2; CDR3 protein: CASSGRQGMNEKLFF
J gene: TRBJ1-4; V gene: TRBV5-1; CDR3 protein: CASSLAQGGHEKLFF
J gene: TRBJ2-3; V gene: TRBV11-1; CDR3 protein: CASSDAGSPDTQYF
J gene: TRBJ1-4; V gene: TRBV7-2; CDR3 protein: CASSLDPSPREKLFF
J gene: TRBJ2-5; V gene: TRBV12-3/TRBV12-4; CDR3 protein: CASSPPQGLKETQYF
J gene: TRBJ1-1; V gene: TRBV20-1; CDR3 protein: CSASPGGTGTEAFF
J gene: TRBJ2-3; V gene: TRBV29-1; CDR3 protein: CSVENRAHPQGDTQYF
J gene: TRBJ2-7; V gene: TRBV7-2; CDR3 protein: CASSLQGAPSYEQYF
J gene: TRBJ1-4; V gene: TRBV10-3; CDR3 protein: CAISPGSPSLRLFF
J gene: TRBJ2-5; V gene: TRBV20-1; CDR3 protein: CSASLTVLGTQYF
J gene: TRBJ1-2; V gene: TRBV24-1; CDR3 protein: CATTAGTDYGYTF
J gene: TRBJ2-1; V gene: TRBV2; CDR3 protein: CASSDPGDRGRGYNEQFF
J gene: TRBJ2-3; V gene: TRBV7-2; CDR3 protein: CASSLAKLAGGLSIDTQYF
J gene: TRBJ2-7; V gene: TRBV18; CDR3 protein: CASSPPNLAGATAQYF
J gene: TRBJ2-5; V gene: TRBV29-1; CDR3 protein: CSVAPEHAETQYF
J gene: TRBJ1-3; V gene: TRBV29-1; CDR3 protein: CSVEAQELSGNTIYF
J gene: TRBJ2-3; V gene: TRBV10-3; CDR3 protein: CAIRDRGQGDTQYF
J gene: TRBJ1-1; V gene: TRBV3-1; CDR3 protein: CASGQALNTEAFF
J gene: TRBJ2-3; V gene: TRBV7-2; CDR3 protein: CASSSDRGKASTDTQYF